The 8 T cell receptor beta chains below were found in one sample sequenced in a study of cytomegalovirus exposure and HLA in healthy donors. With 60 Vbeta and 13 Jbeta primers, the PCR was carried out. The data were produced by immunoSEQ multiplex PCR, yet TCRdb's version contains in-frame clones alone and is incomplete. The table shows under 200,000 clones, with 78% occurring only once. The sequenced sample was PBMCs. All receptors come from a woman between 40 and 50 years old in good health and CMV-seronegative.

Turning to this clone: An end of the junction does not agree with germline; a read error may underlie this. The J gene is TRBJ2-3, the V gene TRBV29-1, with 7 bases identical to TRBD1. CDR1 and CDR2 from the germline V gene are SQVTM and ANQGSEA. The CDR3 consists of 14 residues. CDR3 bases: TGCAGCGTTGGGCACCGGGACAGCACAAATACGCAGTATTTT. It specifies CSVGHRDSTNTQYF.

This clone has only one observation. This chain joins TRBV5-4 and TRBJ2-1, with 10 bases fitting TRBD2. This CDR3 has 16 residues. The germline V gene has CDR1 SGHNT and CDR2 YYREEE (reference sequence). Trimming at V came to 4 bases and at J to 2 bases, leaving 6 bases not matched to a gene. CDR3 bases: TGTGCCAGCAGCGCCACGAGCGGGGGGGCCTACAATGAGCAGTTCTTC. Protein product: CASSATSGGAYNEQFF.

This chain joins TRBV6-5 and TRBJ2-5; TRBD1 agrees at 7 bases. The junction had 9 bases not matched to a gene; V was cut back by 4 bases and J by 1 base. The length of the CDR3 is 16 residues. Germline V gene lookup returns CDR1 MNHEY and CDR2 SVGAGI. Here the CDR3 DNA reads TGTGCCAGCAGTTTTACAACCGGGACAGCCCAAGAGACCCAGTACTTC. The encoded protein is CASSFTTGTAQETQYF.

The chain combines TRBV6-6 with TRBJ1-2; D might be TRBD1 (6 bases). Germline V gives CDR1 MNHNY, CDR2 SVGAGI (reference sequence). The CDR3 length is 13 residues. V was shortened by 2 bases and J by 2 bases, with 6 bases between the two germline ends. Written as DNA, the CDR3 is TGTGCCAGCAGTTACCAGGGGAACTATGGCTACACCTTC. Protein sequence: CASSYQGNYGYTF.

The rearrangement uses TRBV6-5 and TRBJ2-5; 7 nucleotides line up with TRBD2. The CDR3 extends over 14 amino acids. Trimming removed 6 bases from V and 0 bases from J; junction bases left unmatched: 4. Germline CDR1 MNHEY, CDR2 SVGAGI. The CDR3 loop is CASSPGGYQETQYF. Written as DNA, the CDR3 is TGTGCCAGCAGCCCCGGGGGGTACCAAGAGACCCAGTACTTC.

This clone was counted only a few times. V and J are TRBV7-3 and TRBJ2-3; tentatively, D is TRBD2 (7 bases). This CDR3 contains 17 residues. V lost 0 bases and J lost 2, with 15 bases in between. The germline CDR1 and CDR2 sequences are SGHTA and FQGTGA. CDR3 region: CASSLTFRGGYTDTQYF. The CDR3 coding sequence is TGTGCCAGCAGCTTAACGTTTAGGGGGGGCTACACAGATACGCAGTATTTT.

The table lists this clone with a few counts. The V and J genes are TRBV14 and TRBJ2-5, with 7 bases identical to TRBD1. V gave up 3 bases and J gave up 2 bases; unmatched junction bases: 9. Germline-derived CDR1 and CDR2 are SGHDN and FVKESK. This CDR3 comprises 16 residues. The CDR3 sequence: CASSQRGPVGQETQYF. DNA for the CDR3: TGTGCCAGCAGCCAGAGGGGGCCGGTGGGTCAAGAGACCCAGTACTTC.

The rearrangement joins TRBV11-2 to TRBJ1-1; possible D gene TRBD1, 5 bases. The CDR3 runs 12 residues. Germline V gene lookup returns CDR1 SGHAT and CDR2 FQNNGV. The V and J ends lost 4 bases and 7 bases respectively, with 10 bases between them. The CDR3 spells CASSSGHLEAFF. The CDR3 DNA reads TGTGCCAGCAGCTCTGGACACCTTGAAGCTTTCTTT.